The source of this TCR beta chain is a study of cytomegalovirus exposure and HLA in healthy donors. Between the trimmed V and J ends, which lost 4 bases and 5 bases, there was a span of 20 bases. This CDR3 region has 16 residues. Germline CDR1 is LGHNA and CDR2 is YNFKEQ. This table comes from immunoSEQ multiplex PCR, and its TCRdb copy is limited to in-frame clones, with some not included. The table lists 120,000 or so clones, more than 70% of them singletons, with 4% to 6% in the top ten. The sequenced sample consisted of PBMCs. The sequence was collected from a man between 18 and 29 years old in good health and CMV-seronegative. The chain uses TRBV4-2 and TRBJ2-5; possible D gene TRBD1, 6 bases. This chain's CDR3 is CASSPTGTSASETQYF. The CDR3 DNA follows: TGTGCCAGCAGCCCGACCGGGACATCGGCCAGTGAGACCCAGTACTTC.